This TCR beta chain stems from a study of T cell responses to AZD1222 COVID-19 vaccine. The assay was immunoSEQ multiplex PCR, and TCRdb's table has in-frame clones only and misses some. The sample has 120,000 or so clones, 70% to 90% seen once. Study conclusions and caveats: Epitopes outside B.1.351 and B.1.1.7 mutated regions reportedly drew nearly half of spike TCRs. Vaccination with two AZD1222 doses was followed by a rise in Spike-specific TCR breadth and depth.

This CDR3 is built from 15 residues. Germline V gives CDR1 SQVTM, CDR2 ANQGSEA. With 3 bases removed from V and 0 bases from J, the gap between germline ends came to 11 bases. With regard to this clone: Its antigen is not known.

This specimen consisted of peripheral blood, obtained on day 0 of AZD1222 vaccination. The rearrangement joins TRBV29-1 to TRBJ2-2; no clear D. This TCR was recovered from an adult in good health. The CDR3 sequence is CSVEPGNSNTGELFF. CDR3 sequence (DNA): TGCAGCGTTGAGCCCGGAAATTCGAACACCGGGGAGCTGTTTTTT.